This TCR beta chain was found in a study of graft-versus-host responses after intestinal transplantation. Study summary: Anti-thymocyte globulin induction preceded two to three years of tacrolimus and steroid maintenance in all recipients.

The method was immunoSEQ multiplex PCR; TCRdb's version includes in-frame clones alone and lacks a portion of them. Of approximately 50,000 clones listed, around nine tenths are singletons. Sequenced here: PBMCs, sampled 26 days after transplant. This receptor was taken from a human patient who received an intestinal transplant, so some T cells may come from the graft donor.

The CDR3 coding sequence is TGTGCCAGCAGCCCGCAGGGGAACACCGGGGAGCTGTTTTTT. Amino acid sequence: CASSPQGNTGELFF. The J gene is TRBJ2-2, the V gene TRBV5-6, with a possible D match to TRBD1 (5 bases). Germline CDR1 is SGHDT and CDR2 is YYEEEE. This CDR3 is built from 14 residues. V was pared by 4 bases and J by 1 base, with 8 bases between.